This TCR beta chain was recorded in a study of OX40 agonist ivuxolimab in advanced cancers. Study information: A history of anti-PD-1, anti-PD-L1 or anti-CTLA-4 therapy was acceptable, and 30% to 45% had some. Study-level findings and limits: The antigen specificity of the peripheral T cells (those that were expanded) was not determined.

The CDR3 length is 13 residues. Trimming removed 6 bases from V and 7 bases from J, with 15 bases in between. The V gene's germline CDR1 is MNHEY and CDR2 SVGAGI. About this clone: Its antigen is unknown.

Clones were read by immunoSEQ multiplex PCR, and TCRdb kept only the in-frame ones, dropping some. This sample carries fewer than 85,000 clones, 82% of them seen once, and the ten largest clones take 6.5% to 7.5%. The TCR sequence derives from an adult with an advanced solid tumor such as melanoma, head and neck, liver or kidney cancer. The chain recombines TRBV6-5 with TRBJ1-1; D might be TRBD1 (5 bases). The sequencing here drew on CD4+ or CD8+ T cells sorted from blood, taken in a trial of the OX40 agonist ivuxolimab. The CDR3 sequence: CASRLDDSHEAFF. CDR3 coding DNA: TGTGCCAGCAGGCTAGACGACAGCCATGAAGCTTTCTTT.